These 30 T cell receptor beta chains came from one sample sequenced in a study of blood T cell repertoires in COVID-19 (TCRdb year 2020). To prepare the library, the immunoSEQ multiplex PCR assay was applied. As stored in TCRdb, this immuneACCESS dataset retains in-frame rearrangements with V and J assigned. A fraction of the clones does not appear; measured against another copy, unresolved V genes explain less than half of the discrepancy, and the remainder lacks a known reason. The sample table holds 30,000 to 35,000 clones, of which approximately 80% were seen once. The leading ten clones occupy roughly a third of the sample. The sequencing input was peripheral blood. The receptors shown here come from a man at least 80 years old with acute or convalescent COVID-19.

This rearrangement joins TRBV9 to TRBJ2-2, with D possibly matching TRBD1 (5 bases). Germline loops: CDR1 SGDLS, CDR2 YYNGEE. Trimming stripped 4 bases from V and 1 base from J, with 11 bases between. The CDR3 sequence is 15 residues long. CDR3 in DNA: TGTGCCAGCAGCCCTCAAGGACAGAACACCGGGGAGCTGTTTTTT. It is translated as CASSPQGQNTGELFF.

In DNA form, the CDR3 reads TGTGCCAGCAGCCAAAGACAGGGGGATTCACCCCTCCACTTT. It codes for CASSQRQGDSPLHF. This sequence joins TRBV3-1 (or the pseudogene TRBV3-2) and TRBJ1-6, with TRBD1 identical over 9 bases. J was trimmed by 8 bases and V by 2 bases; bases with no gene match: 1. The CDR3 extends over 14 amino acids. The V gene's germline CDR1 is LGHDT and CDR2 YNNKEL (reference sequence).

Regarding this clone: Additional DNA sequences in this sample encode the identical CDR3. The chain carries TRBV12-3 or TRBV12-4 and TRBJ2-7; D gene uncertain. V shed 4 bases and J shed 2 bases, with 3 bases lying between them. CDR3 length equals 11 residues. CDR3 sequence (DNA): TGTGCCAGCAGTTCTGCCTACGAGCAGTACTTC. Its protein product is CASSSAYEQYF.

The V and J genes are TRBV12-3 or TRBV12-4 and TRBJ1-1, with D hard to call. This CDR3 has 13 amino acids. V was trimmed by 5 bases and J by 1 base, leaving 8 bases between them. The CDR3 is CASSPQANTEAFF. CDR3 coding DNA: TGTGCCAGCAGTCCCCAGGCGAACACTGAAGCTTTCTTT.

The V gene is TRBV24-1, the J gene TRBJ2-1; 11 bases fit TRBD1. The V gene's germline CDR1 is KGHDR and CDR2 SFDVKD. This CDR3 has 17 amino acids. V lost 2 bases, J lost 12 bases, and 14 bases stayed unmatched. Written as DNA, the CDR3 is TGTGCCACCAGTGATTCGCCGGGACAGGGGGGTTACGGGGGGCAGTTCTTC. Amino acid sequence: CATSDSPGQGGYGGQFF.

The genes are TRBV18 and TRBJ1-5, with D possibly being TRBD1 (6 bases). Trimming took 5 bases from V and 8 from J, leaving 10 bases between them. Germline V gene lookup returns CDR1 KGHSH and CDR2 LQKENI. This CDR3 has 12 residues. The CDR3 protein is CASSKQGKPQHF. The CDR3 DNA reads as TGTGCCAGCTCAAAACAGGGTAAGCCCCAGCATTTT.

The chain is built from TRBV2 and TRBJ1-2; 8 nucleotides line up with TRBD1. This CDR3 is built from 13 residues. Trimming cost V 6 bases and J 5 bases; bases outside gene matches: 5. From germline, CDR1 is SNHLY and CDR2 FYNNEI. This CDR3 is CASRGTGSYGYTF. Here the CDR3 DNA reads TGTGCCAGCAGGGGGACAGGATCGTATGGCTACACCTTC.

The chain is built from TRBV9 and TRBJ2-7; 11 bases align to TRBD1. CDR1 SGDLS and CDR2 YYNGEE come from the germline V gene. CDR3 length: 15 amino acids. Germline trimming cut 2 bases from V and 2 bases from J; bases unmatched to any gene: 3. This CDR3 is CASSVGGQGAYEQYF. The CDR3 DNA reads TGTGCCAGCAGCGTGGGGGGACAGGGGGCCTACGAGCAGTACTTC.

The sample holds a few counts of this clone. The J gene is TRBJ1-2, the V gene TRBV11-2; D is uncertain. The CDR3 is made up of 13 amino acids. CDR1 is SGHAT and CDR2 is FQNNGV in the germline V gene. Between the trimmed V and J ends, which lost 1 base and 5 bases, there was a span of 8 bases. As DNA, the CDR3 is TGTGCCAGCAGCTTAGTGCGAGGTTATGGCTACACCTTC. Its protein is CASSLVRGYGYTF.

This rearrangement joins TRBV5-1 to TRBJ2-4, with D possibly being TRBD1 (6 bases). This CDR3 spans 15 amino acids. The germline gives CDR1 SGHRS, CDR2 YFSETQ. Trimming shortened V by 3 bases and J by 7 bases, and 17 bases separated the two germline ends. This CDR3 reads CASSSSPGQGNIQYF. CDR3 coding DNA: TGCGCCAGCAGCTCTTCCCCCGGGCAGGGGAACATTCAGTACTTC.

This chain uses TRBV7-8 with TRBJ1-4; the match to TRBD1 covers 11 bases. The V and J ends lost 1 base and 7 bases, in that order; junction bases with no gene match: 5. The germline V gene has CDR1 SGHVS and CDR2 FQNEAQ. The CDR3 loop spans 16 amino acids. The CDR3 DNA sequence: TGTGCCAGCAGCTTAGTGGGGGACAGGGGGACTGAAAAACTGTTTTTT. This translates into CASSLVGDRGTEKLFF. Complete variable domain (other parts from reference TRBV7-8 and TRBJ1-4): GAGVSQSPRYKVAKRGQDVALRCDPISGHVSLFWYQQALGQGPEFLTYFQNEAQLDKSGLPSDRFFAERPEGSVSTLKIQRTQQEDSAVYLCASSLVGDRGTEKLFFGSGTQLSVL.

This rearrangement joins TRBV3-1 (or the pseudogene TRBV3-2) to TRBJ2-2; TRBD1 is a possible D gene (6 bases). V lost 7 bases and J 6 bases, leaving 12 bases between the germline ends. Germline V lookup: CDR1 LGHDT, CDR2 YNNKEL (reference sequence). The CDR3 is made up of 13 amino acids. In DNA, the CDR3 is TGTGCCAGCACAAGGGGGAGCGCCGGGGAGCTGTTTTTT. Translated: CASTRGSAGELFF.

The chain uses TRBV7-8 and TRBJ1-1, with D uncertain. The CDR3 consists of 12 residues. V lost 0 bases, J lost 11 bases, and 10 bases lay in between. Per the germline V gene, CDR1 is SGHVS and CDR2 is FQNEAQ. The CDR3 region has the DNA TGTGCCAGCAGCTTAGCGGGAGGGAGTGCTTTCTTT. It translates to CASSLAGGSAFF.

Here the CDR3 DNA reads TGTGCCAGTGGACTGGGCAGGGGGTATAACGAGCAGTACTTC. Its translation: CASGLGRGYNEQYF. The chain is built from TRBV19 and TRBJ2-7; 7 nucleotides match TRBD1. This CDR3 is 14 amino acids long. The J segment lost 5 bases and the V segment lost 8 bases, leaving 12 bases of the junction unmatched. Germline V gene data show CDR1 as LNHDA and CDR2 as SQIVND (reference sequence).

V gene TRBV6-6 combines with J gene TRBJ2-7; 10 nucleotides line up with TRBD1. J was trimmed by 5 bases and V by 7 bases; bases with no gene match: 11. This CDR3 has 15 residues. In germline, CDR1 is MNHNY, CDR2 SVGAGI (reference sequence). CDR3 amino acids: CASITTGTGVDEQYF. CDR3 sequence (DNA): TGTGCCAGCATCACCACCGGGACAGGGGTAGACGAGCAGTACTTC.

The CDR3 DNA reads TGTGCCAGCAGCTTCGGTCCCACCTCTGGAAACACCATATATTTT. Its translation: CASSFGPTSGNTIYF. J is TRBJ1-3 and V is TRBV5-6; D remains ambiguous. CDR1 is SGHDT, CDR2 YYEEEE, per germline. Deletions cut 2 bases from V and 0 bases from J, with 9 bases between. CDR3 length: 15 amino acids.

The chain employs TRBV12-5 and TRBJ2-5, with TRBD1 as a possible D gene (5 bases). V lost 6 bases and J 1 base, leaving 9 bases between the germline ends. The CDR3 has 13 residues. The germline V gene has CDR1 LGHNT and CDR2 FRNRAP. CDR3 loop: CASGPDSQETQYF. The CDR3 DNA reads TGTGCTAGTGGCCCCGACAGCCAAGAGACCCAGTACTTC.

The CDR3 region is CASGLTRDTSYEQYF. CDR3 sequence (DNA): TGTGCTAGTGGTTTGACCCGGGACACCTCCTACGAGCAGTACTTC. The chain recombines TRBV12-5 with TRBJ2-7, with TRBD1 as a possible D gene (6 bases). V shed 2 bases and J shed 0 bases, with 11 bases lying between them. Germline V gives CDR1 LGHNT, CDR2 FRNRAP. CDR3 length equals 15 residues.

This clone has just one count. The V call is TRBV10-3, the J call TRBJ2-1, with TRBD1 matching 9 bases. V dropped 3 bases and J dropped 8; count of bases not matched to a gene: 11. Germline loops: CDR1 ENHRY, CDR2 SYGVKD. The CDR3 is 16 residues long. The CDR3 DNA follows: TGTGCCATCAGTGAACAGAACCAGGGACAGGGTGATGAGCAGTTCTTC. Amino acid sequence: CAISEQNQGQGDEQFF.

The genes are TRBV4-3 and TRBJ1-5; 7 bases are a match to TRBD1. The V segment lost 2 bases and the J segment 0 bases; nucleotides outside the gene matches: 4. Germline values: CDR1 LGHNA, CDR2 YSLEER. This CDR3 comprises 16 residues. DNA for the CDR3: TGCGCCAGCAGCCAAAGCCCAGGGGGTAGCAATCAGCCCCAGCATTTT. Amino acids: CASSQSPGGSNQPQHF.

CDR3 amino acids: CASTSPGSLYEQYF. The CDR3 bases are TGTGCCAGCACCAGTCCAGGTTCCCTCTACGAGCAGTACTTC. The V gene is TRBV6-5, the J gene TRBJ2-7; no clear D gene. The CDR3 is 14 amino acids. Germline lookup yields CDR1 MNHEY and CDR2 SVGAGI. Trimming took off 7 bases at V and 3 bases at J, with 16 bases between the two ends.

The chain joins TRBV11-3 to TRBJ2-5; 16 bases agree with TRBD2. The CDR3 has 17 residues. Unmatched junction bases numbered 5, after V lost 5 bases and J lost 2 bases. Germline-derived CDR1 and CDR2 are SGHNT and YENEEA. The CDR3 loop reads CASSLGLAGGHQETQYF. The CDR3 coding sequence is TGTGCCAGCAGCCTGGGACTAGCGGGAGGGCATCAAGAGACCCAGTACTTC. The entire variable domain, with the rest obtained from reference TRBV11-3 and TRBJ2-5, is as follows: EAGVVQSPRYKIIEKKQPVAFWCNPISGHNTLYWYLQNLGQGPELLIRYENEEAVDDSQLPKDRFSAERLKGVDSTLKIQPAELGDSAVYLCASSLGLAGGHQETQYFGPGTRLLVL.

The genes are TRBV20-1 and TRBJ2-5; D is ambiguous. The CDR3 loop spans 9 amino acids. V lost 4 bases and J 5 bases, leaving 2 bases between the germline ends. The germline CDR1 and CDR2 sequences are DFQATT and SNEGSKA (reference sequence). The CDR3 nucleotides read TGCAGTGCTACGGAGACCCAGTACTTC. Residues: CSATETQYF.

Here the CDR3 DNA reads TGTGCCAGCAGCCTTGGGACAGGGGGATTTGGACGGCCCCAGCATTTT. This gives the protein CASSLGTGGFGRPQHF. The chain employs TRBV16 and TRBJ1-5, with 11 bases aligning to TRBD1. Germline CDR1 KGHSY, CDR2 FQNENV. The V gene end was trimmed by 4 bases and the J gene end by 9 bases; junction bases not matched to a gene: 11. CDR3 length: 16 amino acids. Full variable domain (outside the CDR3, taken from reference TRBV16 and TRBJ1-5): GEEVAQTPKHLVRGEGQKAKLYCAPIKGHSYVFWYQQVLKNEFKFLISFQNENVFDETGMPKERFSAKCLPNSPCSLEIQATKLEDSAVYFCASSLGTGGFGRPQHFGDGTRLSIL.

This clone was seen more than once but under ten times. The rearrangement uses TRBV18 and TRBJ2-5, with 11 bases identical to TRBD2. Trimming removed 1 base from V and 3 bases from J; junction bases left unmatched: 10. Germline V gene lookup returns CDR1 KGHSH and CDR2 LQKENI. The CDR3 loop spans 18 amino acids. CDR3 sequence (DNA): TGTGCCAGCTCACCACAGTTCCTAGCGGGAGGTATAAAAGAGACCCAGTACTTC. This translates into CASSPQFLAGGIKETQYF.

This sequence joins TRBV9 and TRBJ2-1; D possibly corresponds to TRBD2 (6 bases). Trimming left V 3 bases short and J 4 bases short, with 11 bases between. This CDR3 contains 14 residues. Germline V CDR1 and CDR2: SGDLS, YYNGEE. CDR3 sequence (DNA): TGTGCCAGCAGCGCTTCGACTAGATACAATGAGCAGTTCTTC. As protein: CASSASTRYNEQFF.

Only a few counts were recorded for this clone. This chain connects TRBV7-6 to TRBJ2-2, with 9 positions matching TRBD1. Germline CDR1 SGHVS, CDR2 FNYEAQ. V lost 5 bases to trimming and J lost 6 bases; unmatched junction nucleotides: 10. The CDR3 is 16 amino acids. CDR3 protein: CASSPYSGTGSGELFF. The CDR3 coding sequence is TGTGCCAGCAGCCCGTACTCAGGGACAGGGTCCGGGGAGCTGTTTTTT.

The chain couples TRBV18 to TRBJ1-5; D call uncertain. Germline CDR1 is KGHSH and CDR2 is LQKENI. V lost 0 bases and J 2 bases, leaving 11 bases between the germline ends. The CDR3 runs 16 residues. CDR3 residues: CASSPPSARGNQPQHF. The CDR3 region has the DNA TGTGCCAGCTCACCACCGTCCGCGCGGGGCAATCAGCCCCAGCATTTT. Filled out from reference TRBV18 and TRBJ1-5, the complete variable domain reads NAGVMQNPRHLVRRRGQEARLRCSPMKGHSHVYWYRQLPEEGLKFMVYLQKENIIDESGMPKERFSAEFPKEGPSILRIQQVVRGDSAAYFCASSPPSARGNQPQHFGDGTRLSIL.

The chain links TRBV11-2 to TRBJ2-1, with D hard to call. In germline, CDR1 is SGHAT, CDR2 FQNNGV. V was pared by 1 base and J by 3 bases, with 13 bases between. CDR3 length equals 16 residues. The CDR3 region has the DNA TGTGCCAGCAGCTTAGGGCTAATCGGCGGCTACAATGAGCAGTTCTTC. Translation gives CASSLGLIGGYNEQFF.

V usage is TRBV11-2 and J usage is TRBJ2-7, with 8 bases fitting TRBD1. Germline CDR1 is SGHAT and CDR2 is FQNNGV. The CDR3 totals 15 residues. V lost 5 bases and J lost 3; bases outside the gene matches: 9. The CDR3 sequence is CASSPQGAPYYEQYF. The CDR3 DNA sequence: TGTGCCAGCAGCCCTCAGGGGGCCCCCTACTACGAGCAGTACTTC.